Below, 18 T cell receptor beta chains from the same sample are listed, as sequenced in a study of blood T cell repertoires in COVID-19. Sequenced by immunoSEQ multiplex PCR; TCRdb stores in-frame clones only, minus some. The table records some 100,000 clones, about nine tenths of them present only once. Input material: peripheral blood. These receptors all come from a man between 60 and 75 years old with acute or convalescent COVID-19.

The chain combines TRBV2 with TRBJ1-5, with TRBD1 matching over 7 bases. With 7 bases clipped from V and 4 bases from J, the junction kept 4 bases outside the gene matches. CDR1 is SNHLY, CDR2 FYNNEI, per germline. This CDR3 is built from 13 residues. CDR3 bases: TGTGCCAGCAAGGACAGGACGAATCAGCCCCAGCATTTT. Its translation is CASKDRTNQPQHF. Drawing the rest from reference TRBV2 and TRBJ1-5, the complete variable domain is EPEVTQTPSHQVTQMGQEVILRCVPISNHLYFYWYRQILGQKVEFLVSFYNNEISEKSEIFDDQFSVERPDGSNFTLKIRSTKLEDSAMYFCASKDRTNQPQHFGDGTRLSIL.

The V call is TRBV11-3, the J call TRBJ2-6; TRBD1 matches at 9 bases. This CDR3 is built from 18 residues. Trimming took 5 bases from V and 0 from J; bases not matched to a gene: 8. Germline-derived CDR1 and CDR2 are SGHNT and YENEEA. CDR3 bases: TGTGCCAGCAGCCCCTCCGGGACAGGGTACTCTGGGGCCAACGTCCTGACTTTC. This encodes CASSPSGTGYSGANVLTF.

The gene calls are TRBV27 and TRBJ1-2; 7 positions agree with TRBD1. There are 16 residues in the CDR3. Trimming took 3 bases from V and 8 from J; bases not matched to a gene: 15. Germline loops: CDR1 MNHEY, CDR2 SMNVEV (reference sequence). The CDR3 sequence is CASSFGGRQGRKGYTF. Written as DNA, the CDR3 is TGTGCCAGCAGTTTCGGGGGTCGACAGGGACGGAAAGGCTACACCTTC.

V and J are TRBV11-2 and TRBJ2-7; the D gene is possibly TRBD2 (6 bases). V lost 5 bases to trimming and J lost 6 bases, with 20 bases between them. This CDR3 has 15 amino acids. Germline CDR1 is SGHAT and CDR2 is FQNNGV. CDR3 residues: CASSLRLGEAGEQYF. The CDR3 coding sequence is TGTGCCAGCAGCCTCCGCCTAGGGGAGGCTGGCGAGCAGTACTTC.

CDR3 sequence (DNA): TGTGCCAGCAGCCCCGACATCAATCAGCCCCAGCATTTT. Translated, it gives CASSPDINQPQHF. The genes are TRBV4-2 and TRBJ1-5; D remains ambiguous. Trimming pared 4 bases from V and 3 bases from J, leaving 7 bases between. The germline V gene has CDR1 LGHNA and CDR2 YNFKEQ. The CDR3 runs 13 residues.

This clone has only one observation. The rearrangement links TRBV7-8 to TRBJ2-1; 13 nucleotides match TRBD2. The CDR3 runs 19 residues. Germline lookup yields CDR1 SGHVS and CDR2 FQNEAQ. V lost 1 base and J lost 3; bases outside the gene matches: 9. In nucleotides, the CDR3 is TGTGCCAGCAGCTTAGATCGACTAGCGGGAGGCATCTACTACAATGAGCAGTTCTTC. Translation: CASSLDRLAGGIYYNEQFF.

The genes are TRBV5-1 and TRBJ2-1; TRBD2 agrees at 7 bases. CDR1 SGHRS and CDR2 YFSETQ come from the germline V gene. Losses at the gene ends were 4 bases for V and 3 bases for J; bases not matched to a gene: 10. This CDR3 has 16 residues. The CDR3 sequence: CASSRSGRDGYNEQFF. CDR3 nucleotide sequence: TGCGCCAGCAGCCGGTCGGGGAGGGATGGCTACAATGAGCAGTTCTTC.

With respect to this clone: Other DNA sequences within the sample encode an identical CDR3. The chain couples TRBV10-3 to TRBJ2-3; 8 bases agree with TRBD2. V trimming: 5 bases; J trimming: 0 bases; junction bases outside the gene matches: 1. In germline, CDR1 is ENHRY, CDR2 SYGVKD. The CDR3 length is 14 residues. In nucleotides, the CDR3 is TGTGCCATCAGTCGGGGGGGAAGCACAGATACGCAGTATTTT. The encoded protein is CAISRGGSTDTQYF.

CDR3: CASSLAPSETEAFF. As DNA, the CDR3 is TGTGCCAGCAGTTTAGCCCCCAGCGAGACTGAAGCTTTCTTT. The genes are TRBV28 and TRBJ1-1; no clear D. V shed 2 bases and J shed 5 bases, with 12 bases lying between them. The germline V gene has CDR1 MDHEN and CDR2 SYDVKM. The CDR3 spans 14 residues.

Concerning this clone itself: Other DNA sequences within the sample encode an identical CDR3. The chain uses TRBV10-3 and TRBJ2-5; weak D call: TRBD2 (6 bases). The ends were cut back, 3 bases at V and 0 bases at J, with 8 bases in the middle. CDR3 size: 14 residues. Germline CDR1 and CDR2: ENHRY and SYGVKD. The CDR3 DNA sequence: TGTGCCATCAGTGAAGGAGGGAACCAAGAGACCCAGTACTTC. The encoded protein is CAISEGGNQETQYF.

This clone was counted a few times. The J gene is TRBJ2-2, the V gene TRBV2; 7 bases are a match to TRBD2. The J segment lost 8 bases and the V segment lost 3 bases, leaving 9 bases of the junction unmatched. Germline values: CDR1 SNHLY, CDR2 FYNNEI. The CDR3 has 15 residues. The DNA for the CDR3 is TGTGCCAGCAGTGAGTTGGGAGGGCCCGTGGGGGAGCTGTTTTTT. Protein sequence: CASSELGGPVGELFF. Full variable domain (remainder filled in from reference TRBV2 and TRBJ2-2): EPEVTQTPSHQVTQMGQEVILRCVPISNHLYFYWYRQILGQKVEFLVSFYNNEISEKSEIFDDQFSVERPDGSNFTLKIRSTKLEDSAMYFCASSELGGPVGELFFGEGSRLTVL.

This chain joins TRBV7-9 and TRBJ2-1; 7 positions agree with TRBD2. Germline V gene data show CDR1 as SEHNR and CDR2 as FQNEAQ (reference sequence). V was clipped by 7 bases and J by 6 bases; unmatched bases: 9. This CDR3 has 14 amino acids. The CDR3 sequence is CASTRTSNPNEQFF. The CDR3 region has the DNA TGTGCCAGCACCAGGACTAGTAATCCCAATGAGCAGTTCTTC. Complete variable domain (other parts from reference TRBV7-9 and TRBJ2-1): DTGVSQNPRHKITKRGQNVTFRCDPISEHNRLYWYRQTLGQGPEFLTYFQNEAQLEKSRLLSDRFSAERPKGSFSTLEIQRTEQGDSAMYLCASTRTSNPNEQFFGPGTRLTVL.

This rearrangement joins TRBV21-1 to TRBJ2-2; the table's D call of TRBD2 was not tested on the DNA. TRBV21-1 corresponds to a pseudogene. The CDR3 is made up of 17 amino acids. The CDR3 DNA reads as TGTGCCAGCAGCACTCCCGGGTCGTCCGCGAACACCGGGGAGCTGTTTTTT. Translation: CASSTPGSSANTGELFF.

The chain recombines TRBV5-8 with TRBJ2-5, with 11 bases identical to TRBD2. V shed 0 bases, J shed 2 bases, and the junction held 0 bases outside the gene matches. Germline V gene lookup returns CDR1 SGHTS and CDR2 YDEGEE. The CDR3 totals 15 residues. The CDR3 region has the DNA TGTGCCAGCAGCTTGGGACTAGCGGGACAAGAGACCCAGTACTTC. Its translation: CASSLGLAGQETQYF. The variable domain in full, completed from reference TRBV5-8 and TRBJ2-5, reads EAGVTQSPTHLIKTRGQQATLRCSPISGHTSVYWYQQALGLGLQFLLWYDEGEERNRGNFPPRFSGRQFPNYSSELNVNALELEDSALYLCASSLGLAGQETQYFGPGTRLLVL.

V gene TRBV2 combines with J gene TRBJ1-5; D not resolved. Germline assignment: CDR1 SNHLY and CDR2 FYNNEI. V was pared by 5 bases and J by 0 bases, with 8 bases between. The CDR3 sequence is 14 residues long. The CDR3 nucleotides are TGTGCCAGCAGTCTCACTAGTAGCAATCAGCCCCAGCATTTT. It is translated as CASSLTSSNQPQHF.

The V call is TRBV29-1, the J call TRBJ1-1, with 7 bases fitting TRBD1. Germline CDR1 reads SQVTM; CDR2 reads ANQGSEA. J gave up 1 base and V 7 bases, and 6 bases lay outside the gene matches. The CDR3 is 13 amino acids. CDR3 sequence (DNA): TGCAGCGGTGACAGGGCTGGGAACACTGAAGCTTTCTTT. Protein sequence: CSGDRAGNTEAFF.

This rearrangement joins TRBV5-1 to TRBJ1-6, with 7 positions matching TRBD1. The CDR3 contains 15 residues. J gave up 2 bases and V 4 bases, and 3 bases lay outside the gene matches. The germline CDR1 and CDR2 sequences are SGHRS and YFSETQ. The CDR3 DNA follows: TGCGCCAGCAGCCCGGGACAGCCCTATAATTCACCCCTCCACTTT. It encodes CASSPGQPYNSPLHF.

In its sample, this clone was seen once. The V call is TRBV3-1 (or the pseudogene TRBV3-2), the J call TRBJ1-2; D may be TRBD1 (5 bases). CDR3 length equals 15 residues. CDR1 is LGHDT and CDR2 is YNNKEL in the germline V gene (reference sequence). Between the trimmed V and J ends, which lost 1 base and 1 base, there was a span of 10 bases. Here the CDR3 reads CASSQGGHHNYGYTF. The CDR3 DNA follows: TGTGCCAGCAGCCAAGGCGGACATCATAACTATGGCTACACCTTC.